Listed below are T cell receptor beta chains from one sample, sequenced in a study of T-cell reconstitution after alpha-beta-depleted transplantation in children. TCRdb called the PCR reads again in MiXCR, with one record for every CDR3 protein. Of almost 600,000 distinct CDR3 sequences listed, more than 20% were seen once; the top ten hold 30% to 45%. This specimen was PBMCs, taken before TCRalphabeta/CD19-depleted stem cell transplant. The receptors were sampled from a boy in the first two years of life with Wiskott-Aldrich syndrome, due to receive a stem cell transplant. Both conserved end residues are part of each CDR3. The D gene is left open where the match is weak. Size tells how often a clone was seen (once, few, many) or the class of an expanded clone, and some rows leave it out.

V gene	J gene	clone size	D gene	CDR3 DNA	CDR3 protein
TRBV4-2	TRBJ2-5	NA	NA	TGTGCCAGCAGCCTGCGACCTAGTCCACAAGAGACCCAGTACTTC	CASSLRPSPQETQYF
TRBV11-2	TRBJ1-6	NA	NA	TGTGCCAGCAGCTTAGTCAATTCACCCCTCCACTTT	CASSLVNSPLHF
TRBV4-1	TRBJ1-2	NA	NA	TGCGCCAGCAGCCAAGCGGATCCGGATTACTATGGCTACACCTTC	CASSQADPDYYGYTF
TRBV7-3	TRBJ1-1	NA	TRBD1	TGTGCCAGCAGCTCCGGGACAGGGGGTTGGAGGGACACTGAAGCTTTCTTT	CASSSGTGGWRDTEAFF
TRBV12-3/TRBV12-4	TRBJ2-7	NA	NA	TGTGCCAGCAGAAGGGGCTCGGGTTACGAGCAGTACTTC	CASRRGSGYEQYF
TRBV20-1	TRBJ2-7	few	TRBD1	TGCAGTGCTAGACGACAGGGGTGGGAGCAGTACTTC	CSARRQGWEQYF
TRBV10-3	TRBJ2-3	NA	TRBD2	TGTGCCATCAGTGTGGCGGGAGGAGGCACAGATACGCAGTATTTT	CAISVAGGGTDTQYF
TRBV28	TRBJ1-3	NA	TRBD1	TGTGCCAGCACCGGACAGGTCCCCGGAAACACCATATATTTT	CASTGQVPGNTIYF
TRBV30	TRBJ2-5	NA	NA	TGTGCCTGGGCAGGACAAGAGACCCAGTACTTC	CAWAGQETQYF
TRBV10-3	TRBJ2-7	few	NA	TGTGCCATCAGCACAGGGGCAGCGGGGGAGCAGTACTTC	CAISTGAAGEQYF
TRBV28	TRBJ1-2	NA	NA	TGTGCCAGCAGAACCCCAACAGGGAGGGAGCATGGCTACACCTTC	CASRTPTGREHGYTF
TRBV6-1	TRBJ2-1	NA	TRBD2	TGTGCCAGCAGTGCGACTGGACTAGCGGGAGGGTATTCTGGCGATGAGCAGTTCTTC	CASSATGLAGGYSGDEQFF
TRBV28	TRBJ2-5	NA	TRBD2	TGTGCCAGCACCCTAGCGGGGCAGGGGGGGCACTTGGGCTTC	CASTLAGQGGHLGF
TRBV11-3	TRBJ1-1	NA	NA	TGTGCCAGCAGCGAGAACGGACAGAAAGCTTTCTTT	CASSENGQKAFF
TRBV20-1	TRBJ1-6	few	NA	TGCAGTGCCACTGACAGTAATTCACCCCTCCACTTT	CSATDSNSPLHF
TRBV20-1	TRBJ1-6	few	TRBD1	TGCAGTGCTAGCCGGGAGGGAGGGGGCCGGAATTCACCCCTCCACTTT	CSASREGGGRNSPLHF
TRBV7-2	TRBJ2-7	few	TRBD2	TGTGCCAGCAGCTCGGGACTAGCGCTCGGCGAGCAGTACTTC	CASSSGLALGEQYF
TRBV20-1	TRBJ1-2	NA	TRBD1	TGCAGTGCCCCCGGACAGGCTGATTTTGGCTACACCTTC	CSAPGQADFGYTF
TRBV5-1	TRBJ2-5	once	TRBD2	TGCGCCAGCAGTCTACTCGTAGCGGGAGTCGGTTTGGAGACCCAGTACTTC	CASSLLVAGVGLETQYF
TRBV5-1	TRBJ2-7	few	TRBD2	TGCGCCAGCAGCTTTCAAAGCGGGAGGGCGGACGAGCAGTACTTC	CASSFQSGRADEQYF
TRBV29-1	TRBJ2-2	few	NA	TGCAGCGTTGTCGTCGGAGGTACCGGGGAGCTGTTTTTT	CSVVVGGTGELFF
TRBV4-1	TRBJ2-1	NA	TRBD1	TGCGCCAGCAGCCACAGGGGGATTTATCGACTCTCCTACAATGAGCAGTTCTTC	CASSHRGIYRLSYNEQFF
TRBV29-1	TRBJ2-1	few	TRBD2	TGCAGCGTTGTTTTTAGCGGGGGCAGCTCCTACAATGAGCAGTTCTTC	CSVVFSGGSSYNEQFF
TRBV20-1	TRBJ2-3	NA	NA	TGCAGTGCTAGATCCCTGGTTAGGGAGCAGGGAGATACGCAGTATTTT	CSARSLVREQGDTQYF
TRBV29-1	TRBJ1-1	NA	NA	TGCAGCGTTCGGGGAATAATGAACACTGAAGCTTTCTTT	CSVRGIMNTEAFF
TRBV7-8	TRBJ2-2	few	TRBD1	TGTGCCAGCAGCTTTGGGACAGGGATCGGGGAGCTGTTTTTT	CASSFGTGIGELFF
TRBV5-1	TRBJ2-7	few	TRBD2	TGCGCCAGCAGCTTGGGTCTAGCGGGAGACCTTCCCCACGAGCAGTACTTC	CASSLGLAGDLPHEQYF
TRBV18	TRBJ1-2	NA	TRBD1	TGTGCCAGCTCACCACGGCTCGAAACAGGGGGCGATGGCTACACCTTC	CASSPRLETGGDGYTF
TRBV27	TRBJ2-7	few	TRBD1	TGTGCCAGCAGTTTACGCAGGACAGGCCCCTACGAGCAGTACTTC	CASSLRRTGPYEQYF
TRBV4-1	TRBJ2-1	few	TRBD1	TGCGCCAGCGGACAGGGGTTGGTCAATGAGCAGTTCTTC	CASGQGLVNEQFF
TRBV12-3/TRBV12-4	TRBJ1-2	NA	TRBD1	TGTGCCAGCAGCCTACAGGGGAGTAGGTATGGCTACACCTTC	CASSLQGSRYGYTF
TRBV5-1	TRBJ1-3	NA	NA	TGCGCCAGCAGCGACGGGGCGGGAGGAAACACCATATATTTT	CASSDGAGGNTIYF
TRBV11-2	TRBJ2-3	few	TRBD2	TGTGCCAGCAGCCTCGGGACTAGGATCACAGATACGCAGTATTTT	CASSLGTRITDTQYF
TRBV5-1	TRBJ1-1	NA	NA	TGCGCCAGCAGCTGGGGCCTAAACACTGAAGCTTTCTTT	CASSWGLNTEAFF
TRBV11-1	TRBJ2-5	NA	TRBD2	TGTGCCAGCAGCTTCTGGACTAGCGGAGAGACCCAGTACTTC	CASSFWTSGETQYF
TRBV12-3/TRBV12-4	TRBJ2-5	few	NA	TGTGCCAGCAGTTTAACAGGGAATTGTTACTTC	CASSLTGNCYF
TRBV5-5	TRBJ2-1	NA	NA	TGTGCCAGCAGCTTGGAATCCCCGCAGCAGTTCTTC	CASSLESPQQFF